Sequencing of this TCR beta chain was carried out in a study of post-analysis software for immune sequencing data. Of note for this clonotype: No antigen is known for it.

CDR1 is MGHDK and CDR2 is SYGVNS in the germline V gene. The CDR3 spans 14 residues. V shed 4 bases and J 7 bases; nucleotides not matched to a gene: 5. Sequencing libraries made from TCR beta cDNA carried unique molecular identifiers. The yield from roughly 1 to 10 million T cells was roughly 500,000 cDNA molecules in total. TCRdb analysed the PCR reads with MiXCR anew, one entry per CDR3 protein. The table lists hundreds of thousands of distinct CDR3 sequences, roughly 45% of them singletons. The study's findings and limits: Comparison with controls showed significantly lower normalized Chao1 diversity in multiple sclerosis patients. Samples sharing a preparation batch grouped tightly together when assessed by F measure. There were five TRBV segments more frequent in patients than controls, and TRBV5-6, TRBV5-1 and TRBV20-1 were among them.

Material for sequencing was blood. V and J are TRBV25-1 and TRBJ2-1; the match to TRBD1 covers 9 bases. This receptor was obtained from a girl aged 5-17 years with multiple sclerosis. CDR3 loop: CASSGTGTGNEQFF. Written as DNA, the CDR3 is TGTGCCAGCAGTGGAACCGGGACAGGGAATGAGCAGTTCTTC.